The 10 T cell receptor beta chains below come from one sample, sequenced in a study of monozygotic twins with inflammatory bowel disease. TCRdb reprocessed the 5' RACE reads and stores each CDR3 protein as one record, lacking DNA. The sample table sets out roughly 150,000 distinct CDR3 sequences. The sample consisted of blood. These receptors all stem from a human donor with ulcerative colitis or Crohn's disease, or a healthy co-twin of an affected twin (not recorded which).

The CDR3: CASSLDLAPQETQYF. The chain joins TRBV5-1 to TRBJ2-5; absent DNA, TCRdb's TRBD1 call cannot be checked. CDR1 and CDR2 from the germline V gene are SGHRS and YFSETQ. The CDR3 spans 15 residues.

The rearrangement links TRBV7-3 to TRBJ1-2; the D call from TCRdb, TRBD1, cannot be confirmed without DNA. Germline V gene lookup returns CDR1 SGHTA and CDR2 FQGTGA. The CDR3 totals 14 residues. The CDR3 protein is CASSPGGDDYGYTF. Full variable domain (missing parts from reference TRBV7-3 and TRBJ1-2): GAGVSQTPSNKVTEKGKYVELRCDPISGHTALYWYRQSLGQGPEFLIYFQGTGAADDSGLPNDRFFAVRPEGSVSTLKIQRTERGDSAVYLCASSPGGDDYGYTFGSGTRLTVV.

CDR3 region: CSARRTGVEETQYF. The chain is built from TRBV20-1 and TRBJ2-5; the D call from TCRdb, TRBD1, cannot be confirmed without DNA. The length of the CDR3 is 14 residues. The germline V gene has CDR1 DFQATT and CDR2 SNEGSKA (reference sequence).

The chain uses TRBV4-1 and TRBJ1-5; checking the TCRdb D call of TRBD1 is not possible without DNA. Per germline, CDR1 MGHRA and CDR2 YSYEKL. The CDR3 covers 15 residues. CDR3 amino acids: CASSLGQGVPQPQHF.

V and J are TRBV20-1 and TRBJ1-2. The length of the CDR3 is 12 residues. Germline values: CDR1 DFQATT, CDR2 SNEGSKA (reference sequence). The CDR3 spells CSASQRVGGYTF.

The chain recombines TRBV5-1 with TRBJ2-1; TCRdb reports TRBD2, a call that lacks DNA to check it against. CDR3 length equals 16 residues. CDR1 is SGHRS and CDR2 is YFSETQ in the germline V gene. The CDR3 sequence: CASSLGLARPYNEQFF.

The CDR3 here is CSATWQPSFVYEQYF. The J gene is TRBJ2-7, the V gene TRBV20-1; TCRdb selects TRBD2, and the lack of DNA leaves this call unchecked. The CDR3 runs 15 residues. Germline assignment: CDR1 DFQATT and CDR2 SNEGSKA (reference sequence).

CDR3 sequence: CASRTGWGRSVGNEQFF. The chain carries TRBV4-1 and TRBJ2-1; absent DNA, TCRdb's TRBD1 call cannot be checked. The CDR3 covers 17 residues. Germline CDR1 and CDR2: MGHRA and YSYEKL.

This CDR3 reads CASSPAELRGQYF. The chain recombines TRBV18 with TRBJ2-7. The CDR3 has 13 amino acids. Per the germline V gene, CDR1 is KGHSH and CDR2 is LQKENI.

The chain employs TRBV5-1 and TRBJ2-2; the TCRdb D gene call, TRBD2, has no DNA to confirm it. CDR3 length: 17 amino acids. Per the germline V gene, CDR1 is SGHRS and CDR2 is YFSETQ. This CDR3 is CASSLAIAGEITGELFF.